These 4 T cell receptor beta chains originate from one sample sequenced in a study of T-cell reconstitution after alpha-beta-depleted transplantation in children. Molecular barcoding with unique molecular identifiers was used for the TCRbeta library. TCRdb processed the PCR reads anew with MiXCR; each CDR3 protein has one entry. The table shows 500,000 to 750,000 distinct CDR3 sequences, with 10% to 15% occurring only once. Sequences were derived from PBMCs, mostly from graft donor cells, sampled 360 days after TCRalphabeta/CD19-depleted stem cell transplant. These receptors were collected from a male patient younger than 18 who had a stem cell transplant for acute myeloid leukemia, so the T cells may come from the graft donor.

This clonotype appeared a few times. The J gene is TRBJ2-7, the V gene TRBV7-2; 9 positions agree with TRBD1. V trimming: 6 bases; J trimming: 4 bases; junction bases outside the gene matches: 7. Germline-derived CDR1 and CDR2 are SGHTA and FQGNSA. There are 14 residues in the CDR3. For the CDR3, the DNA is TGTGCCAGCAGACTAACAGGGGGCAAGTACGAGCAGTACTTC. This translates into CASRLTGGKYEQYF.

This clonotype was detected a few times. The V gene is TRBV28, the J gene TRBJ1-1, with TRBD1 identical over 7 bases. The CDR3 totals 13 residues. Germline lookup yields CDR1 MDHEN and CDR2 SYDVKM. The trim removed 2 bases at V and 6 bases at J, leaving 3 bases unmatched. CDR3 in amino acids: CASSLGRGSEAFF. CDR3 DNA sequence: TGTGCCAGCAGTTTAGGCAGGGGGTCTGAAGCTTTCTTT.

This clonotype appeared a few times. This rearrangement joins TRBV7-2 to TRBJ2-5; 8 bases line up with TRBD2. Unmatched junction bases numbered 9, after V lost 4 bases and J lost 2 bases. Per the germline V gene, CDR1 is SGHTA and CDR2 is FQGNSA. The CDR3 has 16 amino acids. CDR3 DNA: TGTGCCAGCAGCTGGGGGAGCGGGAGAGGACAAGAGACCCAGTACTTC. Protein: CASSWGSGRGQETQYF.

V gene TRBV20-1 combines with J gene TRBJ2-7, with TRBD2 matching 7 bases. V gave up 1 base and J gave up 4 bases; unmatched junction bases: 13. Germline CDR1 DFQATT, CDR2 SNEGSKA (reference sequence). The CDR3 consists of 16 residues. The CDR3 DNA reads TGCAGTGCTAGAGGAATTGGCGGGAGTGTTTCGTACGAGCAGTACTTC. This translates into CSARGIGGSVSYEQYF.